The 13 T cell receptor beta chains in this list originate from one sample, sequenced in a study of cytomegalovirus exposure and HLA in healthy donors. PCR employed 60 Vbeta and 13 Jbeta primers. Sequencing used immunoSEQ multiplex PCR; TCRdb keeps in-frame clones, though not all of them. The repertoire holds fewer than 200,000 clones, with over 65% as singletons. Input material: PBMCs. The receptors stem from a female donor in good health and CMV-seronegative.

The chain is built from TRBV2 and TRBJ2-2; D is unresolved. The CDR3 has 12 residues. V was shortened by 3 bases and J by 7 bases, with 6 bases between the two germline ends. The germline V gene encodes CDR1 SNHLY and CDR2 FYNNEI. Written as DNA, the CDR3 is TGTGCCAGCAGTGACGCAGGCGGGGAGCTGTTTTTT. Residues: CASSDAGGELFF.

The chain is built from TRBV4-1 and TRBJ1-4; maybe TRBD1 (5 bases). Trimming left V 5 bases short and J 8 bases short, with 21 bases between. CDR3 length: 16 amino acids. CDR1 is MGHRA, CDR2 YSYEKL, per germline. CDR3 nucleotides: TGCGCCAGCAGCAAAGGAGAAGCGCCAGGGCTCGAAAAACTGTTTTTT. Protein: CASSKGEAPGLEKLFF.

This clone was seen a handful of times. The gene calls are TRBV6-5 and TRBJ2-3; maybe TRBD2 (6 bases). Trimming removed 4 bases at V and 0 bases at J, with 14 bases between. This CDR3 has 16 residues. Germline V gene lookup returns CDR1 MNHEY and CDR2 SVGAGI. The CDR3 region is CASSLIWGRSTDTQYF. For the CDR3, the DNA is TGTGCCAGCAGTTTGATTTGGGGGAGGAGCACAGATACGCAGTATTTT.

The chain employs TRBV28 and TRBJ2-3; 7 nucleotides agree with TRBD2. V lost 3 bases to trimming and J lost 6 bases; unmatched junction nucleotides: 15. The CDR3 totals 17 residues. CDR1 is MDHEN, CDR2 SYDVKM, per germline. The CDR3 is CASSFPLYLAAGDTQYF. The CDR3 DNA follows: TGTGCCAGCAGTTTCCCACTTTATCTAGCGGCGGGGGATACGCAGTATTTT.

V gene TRBV19 combines with J gene TRBJ1-5, with 8 bases matching TRBD1. Germline V CDR1 and CDR2: LNHDA, SQIVND (reference sequence). The CDR3 covers 14 residues. With V trimmed by 6 bases and J by 6 bases, 7 bases remained unmatched. DNA for the CDR3: TGTGCCAGTAGGGTCAGGGGGCAGGGTCAGCCCCAGCATTTT. This translates into CASRVRGQGQPQHF.

The chain combines TRBV10-3 with TRBJ2-2; D gene uncertain. Germline V gives CDR1 ENHRY, CDR2 SYGVKD. The CDR3 totals 13 residues. V was pared by 5 bases and J by 3 bases, with 7 bases between. The CDR3 region is CAISRIDTGELFF. The CDR3 nucleotides are TGTGCCATCAGTCGAATAGACACCGGGGAGCTGTTTTTT.

The rearrangement links TRBV7-2 to TRBJ2-7; TRBD1 matches at 11 bases. This CDR3 has 14 amino acids. In germline, CDR1 is SGHTA, CDR2 FQGNSA. J was trimmed by 3 bases and V by 5 bases; bases with no gene match: 3. For the CDR3, the DNA is TGTGCCAGCAGCGGGACAGGGGGTCTCTACGAGCAGTACTTC. This encodes CASSGTGGLYEQYF.

The V call is TRBV5-4, the J call TRBJ1-2; TRBD1 might be the D (6 bases). The length of the CDR3 is 12 residues. The V end lost 1 base, the J end lost 6 bases, and 7 bases lay between the germline ends. Germline CDR1 is SGHNT and CDR2 is YYREEE (reference sequence). The CDR3 region is CASSLPGDGYTF. CDR3 bases: TGTGCCAGCAGCTTGCCAGGGGATGGCTACACCTTC.

V is TRBV11-1 and J is TRBJ2-7, with D unclear. V was clipped by 1 base and J by 7 bases, with 8 bases between them. Germline V gives CDR1 SGHAT, CDR2 FQDESV (reference sequence). CDR3 size: 12 residues. CDR3 nucleotide sequence: TGTGCCAGCAGCTTAGATGTTGCGGAGCAGTACTTC. Translation gives CASSLDVAEQYF.

The chain is built from TRBV27 and TRBJ2-3; TRBD2 is a possible D gene (6 bases). The CDR3 has 15 amino acids. Germline CDR1 MNHEY, CDR2 SMNVEV (reference sequence). Trimming removed 6 bases from V and 2 bases from J, with 15 bases in between. The CDR3 DNA reads as TGTGCCAGCAGGCCGGTACGGCGGGACACAGATACGCAGTATTTT. Translated: CASRPVRRDTDTQYF.

V and J are TRBV5-5 and TRBJ1-1, with TRBD1 identical over 12 bases. Germline assignment: CDR1 SGHKS and CDR2 YYEKEE (reference sequence). This CDR3 spans 16 amino acids. Trimming at V came to 5 bases and at J to 4 bases, leaving 9 bases not matched to a gene. CDR3 sequence reads: CASRSGTGGTGTEAFF. CDR3 DNA sequence: TGTGCCAGCAGGTCCGGGACAGGGGGCACGGGCACTGAAGCTTTCTTT.

The chain employs TRBV7-2 and TRBJ2-2; 8 bases map to TRBD1. The CDR3 sequence is 15 residues long. The V and J ends lost 2 bases and 5 bases, in that order; junction bases with no gene match: 4. Germline CDR1 reads SGHTA; CDR2 reads FQGNSA. CDR3 in DNA: TGTGCCAGCAGCTTACAGGGGGCGGGTACCGGGGAGCTGTTTTTT. Translated: CASSLQGAGTGELFF.

The chain carries TRBV6-4 and TRBJ1-6, with TRBD1 matching 7 bases. The CDR3 is 13 amino acids. The germline V gene encodes CDR1 MRHNA and CDR2 SNTAGT. V dropped 8 bases and J dropped 8; count of bases not matched to a gene: 6. The CDR3 protein is CASSTGAYSPLHF. DNA for the CDR3: TGTGCCAGCTCCACAGGGGCCTATTCACCCCTCCACTTT.